This T cell receptor beta chain was retrieved from a study of cytomegalovirus exposure and HLA in healthy donors. The assay was immunoSEQ multiplex PCR, and TCRdb's table has in-frame clones only and misses some. The table shows fewer than 55,000 clones, with 92% occurring only once. This CDR3 has 17 residues. Germline V lookup: CDR1 SEHNR, CDR2 FQNEAQ (reference sequence). V shed 1 base and J 9 bases; nucleotides not matched to a gene: 13. This receptor was obtained from a man aged 18 to 30 in good health and CMV-seronegative. The gene calls are TRBV7-9 and TRBJ2-1, with TRBD2 identical over 9 bases. Sequenced material: PBMCs. CDR3 nucleotides: TGTGCCAGCAGCTTAGGTAGAGCCGGGACTAGCAAGGGTGAGCAGTTCTTC. Protein product: CASSLGRAGTSKGEQFF.